This T cell receptor beta chain was captured by sequencing in a study of OX40 agonist ivuxolimab in advanced cancers. Findings and caveats of the study: People who partly responded at 0.1-3.0 mg/kg had some of the least clonal expansion seen.

The table came from immunoSEQ multiplex PCR; TCRdb's copy has only in-frame clones and leaves some out. The repertoire holds under 50,000 clones, with 82% as singletons. In this sample, this clone turned up a few times. No antigen is known for it. The sample was CD4+ or CD8+ T cells sorted from blood, taken in a trial of the OX40 agonist ivuxolimab. The receptor's source is an adult with an advanced solid tumor such as melanoma, head and neck, liver or kidney cancer.

The DNA for the CDR3 is TGTGCCAGCAGCTACCACAGGGTAACTCAGGAGTCCTATAATTCACCCCTCCACTTT. Its protein product is CASSYHRVTQESYNSPLHF. V and J are TRBV7-2 and TRBJ1-6; D perhaps matches TRBD1 (6 bases). Trimming shortened V by 4 bases and J by 1 base, and 20 bases separated the two germline ends. Germline CDR1 reads SGHTA; CDR2 reads FQGNSA. This CDR3 is 19 amino acids long.